The following is a T cell receptor (beta chain) sequence with its context. Assay: immunoSEQ multiplex PCR; the TCRdb copy retains only in-frame clones and omits some. The sample shows hundreds of thousands of clones, 75% to 90% of them seen only once. The sample is drawn from a study of blood T cell repertoires in COVID-19. In germline, CDR1 is SGHVS, CDR2 FQNEAQ. CDR3 length equals 17 residues. V was clipped by 0 bases and J by 10 bases; unmatched bases: 11. The TCR originated in a woman between 55 and 75 years old with COVID-19, enrolled during active disease. The specimen sequenced was peripheral blood. The genes are TRBV7-8 and TRBJ1-6; 8 bases are shared with TRBD1. DNA for the CDR3: TGTGCCAGCAGCTTAGCTACTCAGGGGGCGATTAACTCACCCCTCCACTTT. Residues: CASSLATQGAINSPLHF.